The 25 T cell receptor beta chains listed next were all sequenced from one sample in a study of CD8 T cells in Susac syndrome (dated by TCRdb to between 2018 and 2020). Library prep was done by the immunoSEQ multiplex PCR assay. RNA was extracted with the RNeasy kit and roughly 0.5 to 1 ug was reverse transcribed using random hexamers. TCRdb applied fastp at Q25 and MiXCR to the public reads, then kept only in-frame beta chains. A single entry per CDR3 protein holds the most common genes and DNA from its merged rows. The table for this sample lists around 180,000 distinct CDR3 sequences; approximately 94% of them were counted only once. The top ten constitute about 0.093% of the sample. The material sequenced was CD4+ T cells from PBMCs. The source of these receptors is a human donor with multiple sclerosis.

The V call is TRBV20-1, the J call TRBJ2-4; D gene unclear. Per germline, CDR1 DFQATT and CDR2 SNEGSKA (reference sequence). The CDR3 has 14 amino acids. V was clipped by 6 bases and J by 12 bases, with 24 bases between them. This CDR3 reads CSAPGGPAGHPQYF. CDR3 bases: TGCAGTGCCCCCGGCGGTCCTGCCGGCCATCCTCAGTACTTC.

The CDR3 DNA reads as TGTGCCAGCAGCTTCTTACGTCTAGGGGGCAATCAGCCCCAGCATTTT. Translating it yields CASSFLRLGGNQPQHF. The V gene is TRBV5-6, the J gene TRBJ1-5, with TRBD1 as a possible D gene (5 bases). CDR3 length: 16 residues. V lost 2 bases to trimming and J lost 2 bases, with 14 bases between them. CDR1 SGHDT and CDR2 YYEEEE come from the germline V gene.

This sequence joins TRBV20-1 and TRBJ2-2, with D maybe TRBD1 (5 bases). The V and J ends lost 2 bases and 2 bases respectively, with 9 bases between them. CDR1 is DFQATT and CDR2 is SNEGSKA in the germline V gene (reference sequence). The CDR3 loop spans 14 amino acids. This CDR3 is CSARRGLNTGELFF. For the CDR3, the DNA is TGCAGTGCTAGAAGGGGCCTCAACACCGGGGAGCTGTTTTTT.

V and J are TRBV18 and TRBJ2-3; 7 bases align to TRBD2. The V gene end was trimmed by 0 bases and the J gene end by 4 bases; junction bases not matched to a gene: 4. Germline V gives CDR1 KGHSH, CDR2 LQKENI. This CDR3 has 15 amino acids. Here the CDR3 reads CASSPPSGGADTQYF. The CDR3 nucleotides are TGTGCCAGCTCACCACCGTCGGGGGGTGCAGATACGCAGTATTTT.

CDR3 region: CASRVTSYEQYF. The CDR3 region has the DNA TGTGCCAGCAGGGTGACGAGCTACGAGCAGTACTTC. The chain has TRBV2 and TRBJ2-7; the D is unclear. Germline values: CDR1 SNHLY, CDR2 FYNNEI. The CDR3 has 12 residues. Deletions cut 6 bases from V and 3 bases from J, with 9 bases between.

This rearrangement joins TRBV20-1 to TRBJ1-2; no reliable D call. Germline V gene lookup returns CDR1 DFQATT and CDR2 SNEGSKA (reference sequence). V gave up 1 base and J gave up 8 bases, with 17 bases separating them. The CDR3 is made up of 14 amino acids. CDR3 DNA sequence: TGCAGTGCTAGAGTCTTGGGCAGGCAACGAGGCTACACCTTC. It is translated as CSARVLGRQRGYTF.

This chain uses TRBV3-1 with TRBJ2-7, with D uncertain. With 2 bases removed from V and 5 bases from J, the gap between germline ends came to 4 bases. Germline CDR1 is LGHDT and CDR2 is YNNKEL (reference sequence). CDR3 length: 11 amino acids. The CDR3, as DNA: TGTGCCAGCAGCCAAATCAACGAGCAGTACTTC. Translating it yields CASSQINEQYF.

A single count supports this clonotype. This chain uses TRBV15 with TRBJ1-1; no firm D call. Deletions cut 0 bases from V and 8 bases from J, with 10 bases between. Germline V gives CDR1 LNHNV, CDR2 YYDKDF (reference sequence). This CDR3 region has 13 residues. For the CDR3, the DNA is TGTGCCACCAGCAGAGATCCCGCCGGAGAAGCTTTCTTT. Translation gives CATSRDPAGEAFF.

The chain has TRBV7-2 and TRBJ1-2, with 7 bases lining up with TRBD1. Germline CDR1 is SGHTA and CDR2 is FQGNSA. The CDR3 length is 16 residues. V dropped 5 bases and J dropped 6; count of bases not matched to a gene: 15. As DNA, the CDR3 is TGTGCCAGCAGCCCCCGGGGAGGGGGCTTCTATGATGGCTACACCTTC. Its protein product is CASSPRGGGFYDGYTF.

This clonotype was recorded only once. The V call is TRBV29-1, the J call TRBJ2-7, with D possibly being TRBD1 or TRBD2 (5 bases each). V lost 2 bases and J 10 bases, leaving 12 bases between the germline ends. CDR3 size: 11 residues. Germline CDR1 SQVTM, CDR2 ANQGSEA. In DNA form, the CDR3 reads TGCAGCGTTGAATCGGGGACGGCCCAGTACTTC. It encodes CSVESGTAQYF.

This chain links TRBV20-1 with TRBJ2-5, with 13 bases aligning to TRBD2. This CDR3 region has 14 residues. The germline V gene has CDR1 DFQATT and CDR2 SNEGSKA (reference sequence). The V and J ends lost 3 bases and 6 bases, in that order; junction bases with no gene match: 4. CDR3 nucleotide sequence: TGCAGTGCTAGTTGGACTAGCGGGGGAAAGACCCAGTACTTC. It encodes CSASWTSGGKTQYF.

This clonotype was recorded once. This sequence joins TRBV18 and TRBJ1-5; 11 nucleotides line up with TRBD1. V dropped 4 bases and J dropped 2; count of bases not matched to a gene: 10. Germline CDR1 and CDR2: KGHSH and LQKENI. The CDR3 length is 18 residues. CDR3 sequence reads: CASSRWTGGEMGNQPQHF. CDR3 sequence (DNA): TGTGCCAGCTCACGCTGGACAGGGGGCGAAATGGGCAATCAGCCCCAGCATTTT.

This chain joins TRBV6-2 or TRBV6-3 and TRBJ1-6; 10 bases fit TRBD1. V lost 10 bases, J lost 10 bases, and 10 bases stayed unmatched. The length of the CDR3 is 14 residues. Germline V CDR1 and CDR2: MNHEY, SVGEGT. The CDR3 nucleotides are TGTGCCACCACCGGACAGGGGGTTGGATCACCCCTCCACTTT. Translation gives CATTGQGVGSPLHF.

The rearrangement uses TRBV20-1 and TRBJ1-5; tentative D call: TRBD1 (5 bases). This CDR3 is 16 amino acids long. Trimming stripped 3 bases from V and 0 bases from J, with 15 bases between. The germline CDR1 and CDR2 sequences are DFQATT and SNEGSKA (reference sequence). CDR3 sequence: CSASLGEGLSNQPQHF. The CDR3 coding sequence is TGCAGTGCTAGTCTCGGCGAGGGACTTAGCAATCAGCCCCAGCATTTT.

The chain couples TRBV20-1 to TRBJ2-1; 8 bases fit TRBD2. The length of the CDR3 is 16 residues. V was pared by 1 base and J by 1 base, with 6 bases of the junction left unmatched. Germline V CDR1 and CDR2: DFQATT, SNEGSKA (reference sequence). The CDR3 sequence: CSARVLTSGSYNEQFF. The CDR3 nucleotides read TGCAGTGCTAGAGTCCTTACTAGCGGATCCTACAATGAGCAGTTCTTC.

The chain employs TRBV29-1 and TRBJ2-1; 8 bases match TRBD2. Germline V gene sequence: CDR1 SQVTM, CDR2 ANQGSEA. The CDR3 consists of 16 residues. The junction had 11 bases not matched to a gene; V was cut back by 6 bases and J by 1 base. This chain's CDR3 is CSVLGGAEGSYNEQFF. The CDR3 DNA is TGCAGCGTACTCGGGGGGGCTGAGGGTTCCTACAATGAGCAGTTCTTC.

J is TRBJ1-5 and V is TRBV12-3 or TRBV12-4; no clear D gene. The CDR3 extends over 11 amino acids. Trimming shortened V by 6 bases and J by 9 bases, and 9 bases separated the two germline ends. The CDR3 nucleotides are TGTGCCAGCAGCTTAAGAGGGCCCCAGCATTTT. It encodes CASSLRGPQHF.

The genes are TRBV14 and TRBJ2-2, with 9 bases that match TRBD1. The CDR3 sequence is 16 residues long. With V trimmed by 2 bases and J by 3 bases, 4 bases remained unmatched. Germline lookup yields CDR1 SGHDN and CDR2 FVKESK. The CDR3 coding sequence is TGTGCCAGCAGCCAAAGGACAGGGGTCCACACCGGGGAGCTGTTTTTT. Amino acids: CASSQRTGVHTGELFF.

V usage is TRBV9 and J usage is TRBJ1-6, with a possible D match to TRBD1 (6 bases). Germline lookup yields CDR1 SGDLS and CDR2 YYNGEE. CDR3 length: 14 amino acids. The V and J ends lost 7 bases and 4 bases respectively, with 12 bases between them. The CDR3 loop is CASGTGSYNSPLHF. CDR3 DNA: TGTGCCAGCGGTACAGGGTCTTATAATTCACCCCTCCACTTT.

This clonotype was recorded only once. J is TRBJ2-7 and V is TRBV20-1; 9 bases are shared with TRBD2. Germline loops: CDR1 DFQATT, CDR2 SNEGSKA (reference sequence). V dropped 2 bases and J dropped 5; count of bases not matched to a gene: 4. This CDR3 has 13 residues. CDR3 region: CSARLGGGDEQYF. As DNA, the CDR3 is TGCAGTGCTAGACTCGGCGGGGGGGACGAGCAGTACTTC.

The chain has TRBV5-1 and TRBJ2-7, with unresolved D. The germline gives CDR1 SGHRS, CDR2 YFSETQ. CDR3 length: 14 residues. Trimming took off 4 bases at V and 0 bases at J, with 11 bases between the two ends. The CDR3 coding sequence is TGCGCCAGCAGCCCCCTTGGACCCTCCTACGAGCAGTACTTC. Residues: CASSPLGPSYEQYF.

J is TRBJ1-1 and V is TRBV6-1, with a weak D call TRBD1 (5 bases). Per germline, CDR1 MNHNS and CDR2 SASEGT. V was shortened by 8 bases and J by 8 bases, with 15 bases between the two germline ends. CDR3 length: 12 amino acids. The CDR3 nucleotides read TGTGCCAGCGGTCCCACGGGGACCGAAGCTTTCTTT. Its protein product is CASGPTGTEAFF.

This clonotype was seen a few times. J is TRBJ2-3 and V is TRBV6-1, with D hard to call. V shed 7 bases and J shed 0 bases, with 17 bases lying between them. Germline V lookup: CDR1 MNHNS, CDR2 SASEGT. The CDR3 has 16 amino acids. CDR3 in amino acids: CASTPLGRVSTDTQYF. CDR3 nucleotides: TGTGCCAGCACCCCCCTAGGACGGGTTAGCACAGATACGCAGTATTTT.

The chain couples TRBV7-9 to TRBJ1-6, with 7 bases that match TRBD1. The CDR3 spans 16 residues. From germline, CDR1 is SEHNR and CDR2 FQNEAQ (reference sequence). With V trimmed by 5 bases and J by 6 bases, 10 bases remained unmatched. The CDR3 region has the DNA TGTGCCAGCAGCCCCAGACCGGGACAGATTAATTCACCCCTCCACTTT. It translates to CASSPRPGQINSPLHF.

The J gene is TRBJ2-7, the V gene TRBV20-1; D may be TRBD1 or TRBD2 (5 bases each). Trimming shortened V by 4 bases and J by 1 base, and 20 bases separated the two germline ends. The CDR3 runs to 16 residues. In germline, CDR1 is DFQATT, CDR2 SNEGSKA (reference sequence). The CDR3: CSATGTDPFLSYEQYF. CDR3 in DNA: TGCAGTGCTACCGGGACGGACCCTTTTCTTTCCTACGAGCAGTACTTC.